This entry lists 10 T cell receptor beta chains sequenced from one sample in a study of regulatory T cells in long-lasting Graves disease. The time point was: newly diagnosed GD, antithyroid drugs for less than 3 months. PBMC-derived RNA was used for the TCR library. With iRepertoire HTBI primers and Arm-PCR of CDR3 regions, TCR beta libraries were built. TCRdb fed the multiplex PCR reads into MiXCR, producing one record per CDR3 protein. The sample records some 500,000 distinct CDR3 sequences, about 15% being singletons. The same sample was also studied in work on T cells in Graves' hyperthyroidism and ophthalmopathy.

The sequences come from peripheral blood mononuclear cells (PBMCs), collected at new diagnosis, from a patient treated with antithyroid drugs. These receptors were taken from a woman aged 35 to 60 with Graves disease.

This clonotype has just a few counts. The chain joins TRBV2 to TRBJ2-2; 13 bases agree with TRBD2. In germline, CDR1 is SNHLY, CDR2 FYNNEI. This CDR3 has 22 amino acids. Losses at the gene ends were 7 bases for V and 6 bases for J; bases not matched to a gene: 26. CDR3 sequence (DNA): TGTGCCAGCAACCCCACTCTTACGATAGGCCCACGGACTAGCGGGGGTTCCGGGGAGCTGTTTTTT. Translated, it gives CASNPTLTIGPRTSGGSGELFF. Full variable domain (outside the CDR3, taken from reference TRBV2 and TRBJ2-2): EPEVTQTPSHQVTQMGQEVILRCVPISNHLYFYWYRQILGQKVEFLVSFYNNEISEKSEIFDDQFSVERPDGSNFTLKIRSTKLEDSAMYFCASNPTLTIGPRTSGGSGELFFGEGSRLTVL.

This clonotype was recorded a few times. This chain connects TRBV19 to TRBJ2-6; D may correspond to TRBD1 or TRBD2 (5 bases each). The CDR3 loop spans 15 amino acids. Germline V gene lookup returns CDR1 LNHDA and CDR2 SQIVND (reference sequence). V was shortened by 7 bases and J by 1 base, with 11 bases between the two germline ends. In nucleotides, the CDR3 is TGTGCCAGTATGCAGGGAGTATCTGGGGCCAACGTCCTGACTTTC. It translates to CASMQGVSGANVLTF.

This clonotype was recorded at least ten times. V gene TRBV12-3 or TRBV12-4 combines with J gene TRBJ2-7, with 8 positions matching TRBD1. The CDR3 spans 11 residues. V dropped 6 bases and J dropped 10; count of bases not matched to a gene: 5. CDR3 DNA: TGTGCCAGCAGGTCGACAGGGGAACAGTACTTC. This codes for CASRSTGEQYF.

A word on this clonotype: A much larger clone sits a single nucleotide away, making a read error possible. The chain links TRBV12-3 or TRBV12-4 to TRBJ1-5, with D unclear. The CDR3 loop spans 13 amino acids. The CDR3 nucleotides are TGTGCCAGCAGTTTAGGGGGATACCAGCCCCGGCATTTT. This encodes CASSLGGYQPRHF.

This clonotype was counted at least ten times. The genes are TRBV6-1 and TRBJ1-6, with D possibly TRBD1 on 6 matching bases. The CDR3 has 16 residues. Trimming shortened V by 5 bases and J by 0 bases, and 11 bases separated the two germline ends. Germline-derived CDR1 and CDR2 are MNHNS and SASEGT. CDR3 protein: CASSLDRSSYNSPLHF. DNA for the CDR3: TGTGCCAGCAGTCTAGACAGGAGCTCCTATAATTCACCCCTCCACTTT.

This clonotype has at least ten counts. The chain combines TRBV12-3 or TRBV12-4 with TRBJ1-5; unclear D gene. V lost 4 bases, J lost 2 bases, and 12 bases lay in between. CDR3 length: 15 residues. The CDR3 here is CASSSPEGGNQPQHF. The CDR3 nucleotides read TGTGCCAGCAGTTCCCCGGAGGGCGGCAATCAGCCCCAGCATTTT.

As concerns this clonotype: The junction and the germline gene differ at one end; a read error may be behind it. CDR3: CVSSLELEGQPQHF. The CDR3 DNA follows: TGCGTCAGCAGCTTGGAACTGGAGGGGCAGCCCCAGCATTTT. The chain is built from TRBV5-1 and TRBJ1-5; TRBD1 is a possible D gene (5 bases). The CDR3 sequence is 14 residues long. CDR1 and CDR2 from the germline V gene are SGHRS and YFSETQ.

This clonotype turned up a few times. This chain uses TRBV11-2 with TRBJ2-5, with unresolved D. Germline V CDR1 and CDR2: SGHAT, FQNNGV. V was cut by 3 bases and J by 5 bases, with 13 bases left in between. This CDR3 is 14 amino acids long. CDR3 protein: CASSFTKVGETQYF. For the CDR3, the DNA is TGTGCCAGCAGCTTCACTAAAGTCGGGGAGACCCAGTACTTC.

This clonotype was observed a handful of times. The chain is built from TRBV19 and TRBJ2-2; 12 nucleotides match TRBD1. The CDR3 extends over 19 amino acids. From germline, CDR1 is LNHDA and CDR2 SQIVND (reference sequence). With 6 bases clipped from V and 1 base from J, the junction kept 12 bases outside the gene matches. The CDR3 sequence: CASRTIGRDRGRNTGELFF. The CDR3 DNA is TGTGCCAGTAGAACAATCGGGAGGGACAGGGGGCGGAACACCGGGGAGCTGTTTTTT.

V and J are TRBV6-1 and TRBJ2-5; tentatively, D is TRBD2 (6 bases). The V end was cut by 6 bases, the J end by 3 bases, with 8 bases between. CDR1 is MNHNS, CDR2 SASEGT, per germline. The CDR3 extends over 12 amino acids. CDR3 nucleotides: TGTGCCAGCAGGGACTATAAAGAGACCCAGTACTTC. As protein: CASRDYKETQYF.